This entry lists 20 T cell receptor beta chains sequenced from one sample in a study of human T cells and chemical hapten exposure (dated by TCRdb to about 2021). The sample's time point, from its label and the paper: patch test 2, 6 weeks after DPC sensitization. Per the publication, the treatment or condition label means: therapeutic diphenylcyclopropenone sensitization with weekly scalp DPC. Libraries were made using RACE. Sequenced on a NextSeq 500. In-frame beta chains were kept once TCRdb had trimmed the public reads at Q25 with fastp and called clones with MiXCR. For every CDR3 protein sequence, its rows merge into one entry that carries the most common genes and DNA. In all, the sample holds approximately 84,000 distinct CDR3 sequences, and more than 8.5% of those were seen once. 2% to 2.5% of the sample lies in the top ten. The source material was whole blood, sampled in connection with sensitization to the hapten diphenylcyclopropenone (DPC). The receptor source for this set is a woman aged 30 to 39 with alopecia areata. Some clones in this sample may be carry-over from other donors' samples.

At least ten counts were recorded for this clonotype. V gene TRBV7-9 combines with J gene TRBJ2-7; perhaps TRBD2 as D (5 bases). CDR3 length equals 12 residues. Trimming took 4 bases from V and 4 from J, leaving 8 bases between them. CDR1 and CDR2 (germline): SEHNR, FQNEAQ (reference sequence). The CDR3 DNA reads TGTGCCAGCAGCTCCGAGGGTTACGAGCAGTACTTC. This encodes CASSSEGYEQYF.

The rearrangement uses TRBV28 and TRBJ1-1; tentative D call: TRBD1 (5 bases). Trimming shortened V by 5 bases and J by 8 bases, and 9 bases separated the two germline ends. Germline CDR1 reads MDHEN; CDR2 reads SYDVKM. This CDR3 region has 11 residues. The CDR3 loop reads CASSVRGEAFF. The DNA for the CDR3 is TGTGCCAGCAGTGTACGGGGCGAAGCTTTCTTT.

This clonotype was found many times. This sequence joins TRBV7-9 and TRBJ1-2; D unclear. CDR3 length: 12 amino acids. The germline V and J ends were trimmed by 7 bases and 1 base, with 7 bases remaining between them. Per germline, CDR1 SEHNR and CDR2 FQNEAQ (reference sequence). The CDR3 protein is CASTGGNYGYTF. The CDR3 DNA sequence: TGTGCCAGCACCGGTGGTAACTATGGCTACACCTTC. Complete variable domain (other parts from reference TRBV7-9 and TRBJ1-2): DTGVSQNPRHKITKRGQNVTFRCDPISEHNRLYWYRQTLGQGPEFLTYFQNEAQLEKSRLLSDRFSAERPKGSFSTLEIQRTEQGDSAMYLCASTGGNYGYTFGSGTRLTVV.

The chain joins TRBV29-1 to TRBJ1-2; D is ambiguous. Germline V gene data show CDR1 as SQVTM and CDR2 as ANQGSEA. The CDR3 length is 9 residues. The V gene lost 5 bases and the J gene lost 8 bases, with 6 bases spanning the gap. The CDR3, as DNA: TGCAGCGTTCCGCCCGGCTACACCTTC. Its protein product is CSVPPGYTF.

This clonotype has ten or more counts. The V and J genes are TRBV9 and TRBJ2-2; D gene uncertain. V shed 0 bases and J shed 5 bases, with 8 bases lying between them. There are 14 residues in the CDR3. Germline assignment: CDR1 SGDLS and CDR2 YYNGEE. The DNA for the CDR3 is TGTGCCAGCAGCGTAGAAGGTATGACCGGGGAGCTGTTTTTT. It yields the protein CASSVEGMTGELFF.

The sample holds many counts of this clonotype. The chain has TRBV7-2 and TRBJ1-1; 8 positions agree with TRBD1. The CDR3 has 15 amino acids. In germline, CDR1 is SGHTA, CDR2 FQGNSA. V dropped 6 bases and J dropped 2; count of bases not matched to a gene: 8. Written as DNA, the CDR3 is TGTGCCAGCAGTCGGACAGGGAGAAGAAACACTGAAGCTTTCTTT. Amino acids: CASSRTGRRNTEAFF.

The chain employs TRBV7-8 and TRBJ2-2; D is perhaps TRBD2 (6 bases). Trimming left V 2 bases short and J 4 bases short, with 14 bases between. Germline V gene sequence: CDR1 SGHVS, CDR2 FQNEAQ. CDR3 length: 16 amino acids. This CDR3 is CASSLPRQGGTGELFF. The CDR3 region has the DNA TGTGCCAGCAGCTTACCTCGGCAGGGAGGCACCGGGGAGCTGTTTTTT. Together with reference TRBV7-8 and TRBJ2-2, the CDR3 gives the full variable domain: GAGVSQSPRYKVAKRGQDVALRCDPISGHVSLFWYQQALGQGPEFLTYFQNEAQLDKSGLPSDRFFAERPEGSVSTLKIQRTQQEDSAVYLCASSLPRQGGTGELFFGEGSRLTVL.

This clonotype was recorded at least ten times. The rearrangement uses TRBV5-1 and TRBJ2-2; the D is unclear. Germline V gives CDR1 SGHRS, CDR2 YFSETQ. Trimming removed 0 bases from V and 1 base from J, with 7 bases in between. CDR3 length: 15 residues. The CDR3 loop reads CASSLVGKNTGELFF. The CDR3 DNA reads as TGCGCCAGCAGCTTGGTAGGGAAGAACACCGGGGAGCTGTTTTTT.

This clonotype was recorded at least ten times. The rearrangement uses TRBV19 and TRBJ2-2, with a weak D call TRBD2 (6 bases). The ends were cut back, 3 bases at V and 4 bases at J, with 12 bases in the middle. The CDR3 runs to 15 residues. The germline CDR1 and CDR2 sequences are LNHDA and SQIVND (reference sequence). The DNA for the CDR3 is TGTGCCAGTAGTATTGTGGGAGCGGGCACCGGGGAGCTGTTTTTT. Translating it yields CASSIVGAGTGELFF.

The chain links TRBV29-1 to TRBJ1-1, with a possible D match to TRBD1 (5 bases). Germline loops: CDR1 SQVTM, CDR2 ANQGSEA. V was clipped by 6 bases and J by 1 base, with 15 bases between them. The length of the CDR3 is 14 residues. The CDR3 bases are TGCAGCGTCTTCGGGGCGGGCGGGAACACTGAAGCTTTCTTT. Protein sequence: CSVFGAGGNTEAFF.

V is TRBV20-1 and J is TRBJ1-5; 8 bases are a match to TRBD1. This CDR3 has 15 residues. Per the germline V gene, CDR1 is DFQATT and CDR2 is SNEGSKA (reference sequence). The V gene end was trimmed by 4 bases and the J gene end by 4 bases; junction bases not matched to a gene: 9. This CDR3 is CSAIYAGGWNQPQHF. As DNA, the CDR3 is TGCAGTGCTATTTATGCAGGGGGCTGGAATCAGCCCCAGCATTTT.

This clonotype has just a few counts. The chain couples TRBV5-6 to TRBJ2-7; TRBD1 aligns across 10 bases. The CDR3 sequence is 14 residues long. Germline trimming cut 4 bases from V and 3 bases from J; bases unmatched to any gene: 4. Germline-derived CDR1 and CDR2 are SGHDT and YYEEEE. For the CDR3, the DNA is TGTGCCAGCAGCAACTGGGACAGGGGCTACGAGCAGTACTTC. Amino acids: CASSNWDRGYEQYF.

This clonotype was recorded many times. This chain links TRBV14 with TRBJ2-5; D uncertain. V was trimmed by 5 bases and J by 5 bases, leaving 12 bases between them. Looked up from germline, CDR1 is SGHDN and CDR2 is FVKESK. The CDR3 contains 13 residues. CDR3 loop: CASSKTPYETQYF. The DNA of the CDR3 is TGTGCCAGCAGCAAGACACCTTACGAGACCCAGTACTTC.

The chain uses TRBV20-1 and TRBJ2-3; D tentatively fits TRBD1 or TRBD2 (5 bases each). Germline-derived CDR1 and CDR2 are DFQATT and SNEGSKA (reference sequence). CDR3 length equals 16 residues. V lost 5 bases and J lost 6, with 24 bases in between. The CDR3 is CSARRWDANSWDTQYF. CDR3 DNA sequence: TGCAGTGCTCGAAGGTGGGACGCCAATTCCTGGGATACGCAGTATTTT.

This clonotype occurred many times. V and J are TRBV5-1 and TRBJ1-1, with D perhaps matching TRBD1 (6 bases). V lost 4 bases to trimming and J lost 8 bases, with 15 bases between them. Germline V lookup: CDR1 SGHRS, CDR2 YFSETQ. The CDR3 has 13 amino acids. Here the CDR3 DNA reads TGCGCCAGCAGCCTAAAAGCCGGACAGGAAGCTTTCTTT. This encodes CASSLKAGQEAFF.

The J gene is TRBJ1-2, the V gene TRBV12-3 or TRBV12-4; D is ambiguous. The V end lost 7 bases, the J end lost 6 bases, and 24 bases lay between the germline ends. There are 16 residues in the CDR3. The CDR3, as DNA: TGTGCCAGCAAATCGGACGGGGTCCCCCCTATAGATGGCTACACCTTC. Translation gives CASKSDGVPPIDGYTF.

Ten or more counts support this clonotype. The rearrangement links TRBV5-1 to TRBJ2-1, with 7 bases lining up with TRBD1. The CDR3 spans 15 residues. Looked up from germline, CDR1 is SGHRS and CDR2 is YFSETQ. Losses at the gene ends were 0 bases for V and 5 bases for J; bases not matched to a gene: 5. The CDR3 DNA is TGCGCCAGCAGCTTGGAGGGGGCCATCAACAATGAGCAGTTCTTC. This translates into CASSLEGAINNEQFF.

This rearrangement joins TRBV12-3 or TRBV12-4 to TRBJ2-4, with unresolved D. The V end was cut by 6 bases, the J end by 1 base, with 13 bases between. The CDR3 has 15 amino acids. CDR3 sequence reads: CASSSNSEAKNIQYF. The CDR3 DNA reads TGTGCCAGCAGCTCCAATTCTGAGGCCAAAAACATTCAGTACTTC.

In this sample, this clonotype turned up a few times. CDR3 DNA: TGTGCCAGCAGGTCATCGGGAGCCCGGGATGAGCAGTTCTTC. It specifies CASRSSGARDEQFF. The chain combines TRBV28 with TRBJ2-1, with D perhaps matching TRBD2 (6 bases). The CDR3 loop spans 14 amino acids. Germline-derived CDR1 and CDR2 are MDHEN and SYDVKM. V was trimmed by 6 bases and J by 8 bases, leaving 17 bases between them.

This sequence joins TRBV15 and TRBJ1-5, with no clear D. This CDR3 comprises 14 residues. Germline CDR1 and CDR2: LNHNV and YYDKDF (reference sequence). V was shortened by 4 bases and J by 2 bases, with 9 bases between the two germline ends. CDR3: CATSNSVGNQPQHF. The CDR3 bases are TGTGCCACCAGCAACTCCGTCGGCAATCAGCCCCAGCATTTT. The full variable domain, in which reference TRBV15 and TRBJ1-5 provide the parts outside the CDR3, is DAMVIQNPRYQVTQFGKPVTLSCSQTLNHNVMYWYQQKSSQAPKLLFHYYDKDFNNEADTPDNFQSRRPNTSFCFLDIRSPGLGDTAMYLCATSNSVGNQPQHFGDGTRLSIL.